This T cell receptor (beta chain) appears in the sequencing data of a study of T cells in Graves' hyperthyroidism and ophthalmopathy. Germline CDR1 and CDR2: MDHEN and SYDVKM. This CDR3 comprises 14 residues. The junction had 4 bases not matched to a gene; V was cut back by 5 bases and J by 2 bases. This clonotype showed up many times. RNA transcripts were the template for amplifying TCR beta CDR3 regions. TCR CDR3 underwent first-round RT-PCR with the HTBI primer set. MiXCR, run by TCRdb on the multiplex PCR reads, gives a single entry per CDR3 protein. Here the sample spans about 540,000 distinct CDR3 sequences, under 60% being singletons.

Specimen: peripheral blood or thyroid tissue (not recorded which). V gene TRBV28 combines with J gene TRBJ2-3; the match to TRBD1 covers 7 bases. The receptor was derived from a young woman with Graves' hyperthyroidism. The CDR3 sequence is CASSRTGVTDTQYF. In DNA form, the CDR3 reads TGTGCCAGCAGTAGAACAGGGGTCACAGATACGCAGTATTTT.